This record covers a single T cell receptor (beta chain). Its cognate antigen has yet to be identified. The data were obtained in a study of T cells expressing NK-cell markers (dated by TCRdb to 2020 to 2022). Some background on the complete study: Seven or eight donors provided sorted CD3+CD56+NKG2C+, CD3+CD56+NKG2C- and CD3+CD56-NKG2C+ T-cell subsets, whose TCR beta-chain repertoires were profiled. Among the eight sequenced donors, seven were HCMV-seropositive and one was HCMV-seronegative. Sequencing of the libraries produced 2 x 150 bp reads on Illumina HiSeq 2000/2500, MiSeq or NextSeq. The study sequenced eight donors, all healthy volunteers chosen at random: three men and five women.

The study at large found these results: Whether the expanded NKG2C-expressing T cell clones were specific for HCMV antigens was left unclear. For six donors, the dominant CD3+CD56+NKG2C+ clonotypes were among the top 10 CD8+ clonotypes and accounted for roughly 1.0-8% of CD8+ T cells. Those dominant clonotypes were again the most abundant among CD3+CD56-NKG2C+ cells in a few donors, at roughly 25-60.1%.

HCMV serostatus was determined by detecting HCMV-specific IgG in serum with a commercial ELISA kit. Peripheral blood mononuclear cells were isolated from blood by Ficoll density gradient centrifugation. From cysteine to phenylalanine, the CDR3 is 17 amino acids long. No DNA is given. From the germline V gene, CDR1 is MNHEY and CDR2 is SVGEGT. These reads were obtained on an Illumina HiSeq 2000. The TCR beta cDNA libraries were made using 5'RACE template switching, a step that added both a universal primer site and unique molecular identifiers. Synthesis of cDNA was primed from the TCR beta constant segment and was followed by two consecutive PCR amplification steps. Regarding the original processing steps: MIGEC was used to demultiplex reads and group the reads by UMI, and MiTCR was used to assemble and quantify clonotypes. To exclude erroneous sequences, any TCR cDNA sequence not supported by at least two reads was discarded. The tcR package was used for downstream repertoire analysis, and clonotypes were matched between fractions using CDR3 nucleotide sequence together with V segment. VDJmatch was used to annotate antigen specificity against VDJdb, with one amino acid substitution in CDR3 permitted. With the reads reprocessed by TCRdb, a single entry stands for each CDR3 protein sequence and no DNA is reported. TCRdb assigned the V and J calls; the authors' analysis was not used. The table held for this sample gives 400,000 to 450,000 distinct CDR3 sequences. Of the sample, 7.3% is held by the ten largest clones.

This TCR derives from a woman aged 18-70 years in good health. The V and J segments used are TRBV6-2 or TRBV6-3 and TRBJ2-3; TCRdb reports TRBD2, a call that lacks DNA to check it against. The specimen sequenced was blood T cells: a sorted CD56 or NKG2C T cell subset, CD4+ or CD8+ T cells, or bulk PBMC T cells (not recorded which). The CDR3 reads CASRRLAGGNRTDTQYF.